The source of this T cell receptor beta chain is a study of CD4 T cells in relation to SARS-CoV-2 and coronaviruses. Data came from immunoSEQ multiplex PCR; TCRdb stores just in-frame clones and leaves some out. The data show around 16,000 clones, with roughly three quarters seen just once and less than 20% held by the top ten. CDR1 and CDR2 from the germline V gene are MNHEY and SVGEGT. This CDR3 has 15 residues. J lost 6 bases, V lost 2 bases, and 8 bases had no gene match. For this clone: Its antigen is undetermined.

CD4+ T cells from unexposed donors were obtained before the COVID-19 pandemic (2011-2018). CD4+ T cells were isolated from the cells after nine to eleven days of culture. Cells permitting, SARS-CoV-2 S/N and four cold-coronavirus spikes were tested on unexposed-donor CD4+ T cells. Each well had about 2.2 million PBMCs in around 5% human AB serum with IL-2. Sequencing was performed on CD4+ T cells from PBMCs, cultured in vitro. The V and J genes are TRBV6-2 or TRBV6-3 and TRBJ2-7, with 9 positions matching TRBD2. This sequence was found in a human donor in good health. In DNA, the CDR3 is TGTGCCAGCAGTTACGATCTAGCGGGGAACGGCGAGCAGTACTTC. Its protein product is CASSYDLAGNGEQYF.